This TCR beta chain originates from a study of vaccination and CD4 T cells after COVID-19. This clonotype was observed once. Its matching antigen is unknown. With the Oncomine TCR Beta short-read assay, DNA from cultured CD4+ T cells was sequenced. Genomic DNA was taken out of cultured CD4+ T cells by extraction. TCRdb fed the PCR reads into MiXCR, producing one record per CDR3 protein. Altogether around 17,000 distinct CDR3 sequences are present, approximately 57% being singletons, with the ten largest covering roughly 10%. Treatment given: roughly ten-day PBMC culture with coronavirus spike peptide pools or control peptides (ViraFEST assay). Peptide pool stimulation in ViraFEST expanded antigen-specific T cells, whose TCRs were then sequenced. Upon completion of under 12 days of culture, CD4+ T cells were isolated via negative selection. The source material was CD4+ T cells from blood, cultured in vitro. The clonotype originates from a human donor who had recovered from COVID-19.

The CDR3 reads CAWSSQGFGYTF. The CDR3 bases are TGTGCCTGGAGTTCCCAGGGATTCGGCTACACCTTC. This chain links TRBV30 with TRBJ1-2, with D possibly TRBD1 on 5 matching bases. The germline CDR1 and CDR2 sequences are GTSNPN and SVGIG (reference sequence). Trimming removed 2 bases from V and 8 bases from J, with 12 bases in between. The CDR3 runs to 12 residues.